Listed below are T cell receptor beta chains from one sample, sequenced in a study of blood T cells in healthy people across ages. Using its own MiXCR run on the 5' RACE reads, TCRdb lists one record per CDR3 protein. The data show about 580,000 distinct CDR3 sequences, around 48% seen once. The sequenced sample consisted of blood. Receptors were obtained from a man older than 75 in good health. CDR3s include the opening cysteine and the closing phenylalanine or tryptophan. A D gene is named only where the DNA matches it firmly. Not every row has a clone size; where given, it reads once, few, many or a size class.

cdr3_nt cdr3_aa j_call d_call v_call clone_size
TGTGCCAGCAGTTACTGGACAGGGGCAGGCTACACCTTC CASSYWTGAGYTF TRBJ1-2 TRBD1 TRBV6-6 many
TGTGCCAGCAGTTTAGGGGTCAGTTCCGGGGGCTATGGCTACACCTTC CASSLGVSSGGYGYTF TRBJ1-2 . TRBV12-3/TRBV12-4 few
TGTGCCATCAGTGAGAGGGACACCTATCAGCCCCAGCATTTT CAISERDTYQPQHF TRBJ1-5 . TRBV10-3 .
TGCAGCGCTACCAGGGAATACGAGACCCAGTACTTC CSATREYETQYF TRBJ2-5 . TRBV29-1 .
TGTGCCAGCAGTGTTAGGTCAGCGGGAGGGGTGGAGCAGTACTTC CASSVRSAGGVEQYF TRBJ2-7 TRBD2 TRBV2 few
TGTGCCAGCAGCTTAGCGCCGCTGGAAGGGACCCAGTACTTC CASSLAPLEGTQYF TRBJ2-5 . TRBV7-2 few
TGCAGTGCTGGAGTCGGGGGACAGGGTTCTCGCGAGCAGTACTTC CSAGVGGQGSREQYF TRBJ2-7 TRBD1 TRBV20-1 .
TGTGCCAGCAGCTCGGGACTAGCGGGAGATACGCAGTATTTT CASSSGLAGDTQYF TRBJ2-3 TRBD2 TRBV7-2 many
TGCGCCAGCAGCCAAGATTTCAGCCAAACTAGACGAGAAGCTTTCTTT CASSQDFSQTRREAFF TRBJ1-1 . TRBV4-1 once
TGTGCCAGCAGCTTATTGTTAGCGGGAAGCAATGAGCAGTTCTTC CASSLLLAGSNEQFF TRBJ2-1 TRBD2 TRBV11-2 few
TGCGCCAGCAGCCAAGAGTGGGTTCCGGGACAGCCGAATGGGGTAAGCAATCAGCCTCAGCATTTT CASSQEWVPGQPNGVSNQPQHF TRBJ1-5 TRBD1 TRBV4-1 .
TGTGCCAGCAGCTTAATGAGGAATCCGGGACTAGCGGGAGGAGGAGATACGCAGTATTTT CASSLMRNPGLAGGGDTQYF TRBJ2-3 TRBD2 TRBV7-8 .
TGTGCCAGCAGTGGGGGGACACCCACGATGCCCCTCCACTTT CASSGGTPTMPLHF TRBJ1-6 . TRBV6-6 .
TGTGCCAGCAGTGCTAGCTGGGACGTGGGCGAGCAGTACTTC CASSASWDVGEQYF TRBJ2-7 . TRBV6-6 many
TGCGCCAGCAGCTCCTTTGTTGAGCAGTTCTTC CASSSFVEQFF TRBJ2-1 . TRBV5-1 few
TGCAGCGTACAGGGATCCTACGAGCAGTACTTC CSVQGSYEQYF TRBJ2-7 . TRBV29-1 .
TGCAGTGCGACAGAGGTTAGAGAGACCCAGTACTTC CSATEVRETQYF TRBJ2-5 . TRBV20-1 .
TGTGCCAGCAGCGTGACTAGCGGGGTGCAAGAGACCCAGTACTTC CASSVTSGVQETQYF TRBJ2-5 TRBD2 TRBV7-2 few
TGTGCCAGCAGCCCCCTCCGAACTAGCGGGGACACAGATACGCAGTATTTT CASSPLRTSGDTDTQYF TRBJ2-3 TRBD2 TRBV7-9 few
TGCAGTGCTAGAGATGCACTAGCGTATTACGAGCAGTACTTC CSARDALAYYEQYF TRBJ2-7 TRBD2 TRBV20-1 .
TGTGCCAGCAGCACTGGGACAGGGGGTGCGCAGTACTTC CASSTGTGGAQYF TRBJ2-7 TRBD1 TRBV7-2 .
TGTGCCAGCAGTTTACGGGAGAATGGCTACACCTTC CASSLRENGYTF TRBJ1-2 . TRBV28 few
TGTGCCAGCAGCCGAACCCTTCCCCAGACCGGACAAGAGACCCAGTACTTC CASSRTLPQTGQETQYF TRBJ2-5 . TRBV3-1 .
TGCGCCAGCAGCCGCCAGCTAGCGGGAGTGTCCACAGATACGCAGTATTTT CASSRQLAGVSTDTQYF TRBJ2-3 TRBD2 TRBV4-3 .